A selection of T cell receptor beta chains follows, all from one sample in a study of blood T cell repertoires in COVID-19. Here immunoSEQ multiplex PCR was the method, and the copy in TCRdb shows in-frame clones only, minus some. The repertoire includes around 190,000 clones, 76% of them detected once, and about 17% sits in the top ten. Sequencing was performed on PBMCs or T cells enriched from blood (not recorded which). Receptors were obtained from a woman in her forties or fifties with acute COVID-19. The CDR3 runs from the conserved cysteine through the conserved F or W. A D gene is named only where the DNA matches it firmly. Where a row states a size, it is once, few, many or the class of an expanded clone; other rows omit it.

>TRBJ2-4|TRBV18|-|-
CASSPPSMDIQYF
TGTGCCAGCTCACCACCGAGTATGGACATTCAGTACTTC
>TRBJ1-6|TRBV5-4|-|TRBD1
CASSFYRGSPLHF
TGTGCCAGCAGCTTCTACAGGGGTTCACCCCTCCACTTT
>TRBJ2-3|TRBV18|-|TRBD2
CASSRRTSGASTDTQYF
TGTGCCAGCTCACGACGGACTAGCGGGGCTAGCACAGATACGCAGTATTTT
>TRBJ2-1|TRBV3-1/TRBV3-2|once|TRBD2
CASRRTSGGTYNEQFF
TGTGCCAGCAGGAGGACTAGCGGGGGAACCTACAATGAGCAGTTCTTC
>TRBJ2-1|TRBV7-6|few|TRBD2
CASSLYGGGQEQFF
TGTGCCAGCAGCTTATATGGCGGGGGTCAAGAGCAGTTCTTC
>TRBJ2-3|TRBV24-1|-|-
CATSDSAADTQYF
TGTGCCACCAGTGATTCGGCGGCAGATACGCAGTATTTT
>TRBJ1-1|TRBV9|-|TRBD1
CASSPRDSNTEAFF
TGTGCCAGCAGCCCCCGGGACAGTAACACTGAAGCTTTCTTT
>TRBJ1-5|TRBV3-1/TRBV3-2|-|-
CASSQDYSRGARQPQHF
TGTGCCAGCAGCCAAGATTATTCGCGGGGGGCGCGTCAGCCCCAGCATTTT
>TRBJ1-5|TRBV2|once|-
CASSAGSGPQHF
TGTGCCAGCAGTGCAGGGTCCGGGCCCCAGCATTTT
>TRBJ1-3|TRBV28|-|-
CASSTSFLGVSGNTIYF
TGTGCCAGCAGTACGTCCTTTCTCGGGGTCTCTGGAAACACCATATATTTT
>TRBJ1-3|TRBV7-8|-|TRBD1
CASSLVTGGPGVFSGNTIYF
TGTGCCAGCAGCTTAGTAACAGGGGGCCCCGGGGTGTTCTCTGGAAACACCATATATTTT
>TRBJ2-5|TRBV2|-|TRBD2
CASSYSGGSQETQYF
TGTGCCAGCAGTTATAGCGGGGGGTCACAAGAGACCCAGTACTTC
>TRBJ1-3|TRBV7-2|-|TRBD1
CASSLDRGRNTIYF
TGTGCCAGCAGCTTGGACAGGGGGCGAAACACCATATATTTT
>TRBJ2-5|TRBV5-4|once|-
CASSLGPEETQYF
TGTGCCAGCAGCTTGGGGCCCGAAGAGACCCAGTACTTC
>TRBJ1-1|TRBV27|-|TRBD1
CASSPGGGMNTEAFF
TGTGCCAGCAGTCCTGGAGGGGGCATGAACACTGAAGCTTTCTTT
>TRBJ2-3|TRBV7-9|-|TRBD1
CASSLGQGVGTDTQYF
TGTGCCAGCAGCTTAGGGCAGGGGGTAGGCACAGATACGCAGTATTTT
>TRBJ1-5|TRBV28|-|-
CASGTQYQPQHF
TGTGCCAGCGGCACCCAATATCAGCCCCAGCATTTT
>TRBJ1-6|TRBV10-2|-|TRBD1
CASRKTGPDSPLHF
TGCGCCAGCAGGAAGACAGGGCCCGATTCACCCCTCCACTTT
>TRBJ2-5|TRBV24-1|-|-
CATSESGNRVGQETQYF
TGTGCCACCAGTGAAAGTGGGAACAGGGTAGGACAAGAGACCCAGTACTTC
>TRBJ1-5|TRBV4-1|-|TRBD1
CASSQVLTGNSNQPQHF
TGCGCCAGCAGCCAAGTTTTGACAGGGAATAGCAATCAGCCCCAGCATTTT
>TRBJ2-5|TRBV5-8|-|-
CASSSGRTGIGETQYF
TGTGCCAGCAGCTCGGGTCGTACAGGGATAGGGGAGACCCAGTACTTC
>TRBJ2-3|TRBV13|-|TRBD2
CASSSRAGGLTDTQYF
TGTGCCAGCAGCAGCCGGGCGGGGGGGTTGACAGATACGCAGTATTTT
>TRBJ1-5|TRBV27|-|-
CASSLGREAGQPQHF
TGTGCCAGCAGTTTAGGCAGGGAGGCCGGTCAGCCCCAGCATTTT
>TRBJ1-5|TRBV27|-|-
CASSFTDHSNQPQHF
TGTGCCAGCAGTTTCACAGACCATAGCAATCAGCCCCAGCATTTT
>TRBJ2-1|TRBV11-2|-|TRBD2
CASSPGTSGGVEQFF
TGTGCCAGCAGCCCGGGGACTAGCGGGGGGGTTGAGCAGTTCTTC
>TRBJ1-1|TRBV3-1/TRBV3-2|-|TRBD1
CASSRQGNTEAFF
TGTGCCAGCAGCAGACAGGGGAACACTGAAGCTTTCTTT
>TRBJ1-4|TRBV11-3|-|TRBD1
CASSQTRLSRQGVEKLFF
TGTGCCAGCAGCCAAACCCGACTTTCCCGACAGGGGGTGGAAAAACTGTTTTTT
>TRBJ1-1|TRBV7-9|-|-
CASSLGAGEAFF
TGTGCCAGCAGCTTAGGTGCGGGGGAAGCTTTCTTT
>TRBJ2-1|TRBV3-1/TRBV3-2|-|-
CASSQERGRAYNEQFF
TGTGCCAGCAGCCAAGAACGAGGTCGTGCCTACAATGAGCAGTTCTTC
>TRBJ1-2|TRBV28|-|TRBD1
CASSATSGQGMVGYGYTF
TGTGCCAGCAGTGCTACATCGGGACAGGGGATGGTGGGCTATGGCTACACCTTC
>TRBJ2-3|TRBV11-3|-|-
CASSLAGAGTDTQYF
TGTGCCAGCAGCTTAGCTGGGGCTGGCACAGATACGCAGTATTTT
>TRBJ1-1|TRBV19|-|-
CASSGNNFAEAFF
TGTGCCAGTAGCGGGAACAATTTCGCTGAAGCTTTCTTT
>TRBJ2-3|TRBV6-6|-|-
CASSYGYSEALDTQYF
TGTGCCAGCAGTTACGGGTATAGCGAGGCCCTGGATACGCAGTATTTT
>TRBJ1-1|TRBV5-6|-|TRBD1
CASSLQGVETEAFF
TGTGCCAGCAGCTTGCAGGGGGTAGAGACTGAAGCTTTCTTT
>TRBJ2-2|TRBV24-1|-|TRBD1
CATRGQGDTGELFF
TGTGCCACCAGGGGCCAGGGGGACACCGGGGAGCTGTTTTTT